The 23 T cell receptor beta chains below come from one sample, sequenced in a study of response to subunit inactivated influenza vaccine. MiXCR was run by TCRdb on the RT-PCR reads, yielding one entry per CDR3 protein. Of about 780,000 distinct CDR3 sequences in the sample, about 18% were seen once. The sequenced sample was PBMCs from blood, obtained roughly 5 days after vaccination. The receptors come from a man aged 50 to 59 who received an inactivated influenza vaccine.

The rearrangement links TRBV5-1 to TRBJ2-1, with TRBD2 matching 8 bases. This CDR3 region has 16 residues. Losses at the gene ends were 2 bases for V and 3 bases for J; bases not matched to a gene: 7. Germline loops: CDR1 SGHRS, CDR2 YFSETQ. The CDR3 nucleotides are TGCGCCAGCAGCTTCGATCGGGAGGGCCTCTACAATGAGCAGTTCTTC. This codes for CASSFDREGLYNEQFF.

This clonotype has more than one count but fewer than ten. The J gene is TRBJ2-1, the V gene TRBV7-3; 11 bases are a match to TRBD2. CDR3 length: 14 amino acids. From germline, CDR1 is SGHTA and CDR2 FQGTGA. J was trimmed by 7 bases and V by 6 bases; bases with no gene match: 5. The CDR3 nucleotides are TGTGCCAGCAGTACTAGCGGGAGTCGTAATGAGCAGTTCTTC. It encodes CASSTSGSRNEQFF. Full variable domain (remainder filled in from reference TRBV7-3 and TRBJ2-1): GAGVSQTPSNKVTEKGKYVELRCDPISGHTALYWYRQSLGQGPEFLIYFQGTGAADDSGLPNDRFFAVRPEGSVSTLKIQRTERGDSAVYLCASSTSGSRNEQFFGPGTRLTVL.

This clonotype appeared a few times. This rearrangement joins TRBV7-2 to TRBJ2-3; a possible D gene is TRBD2 (5 bases). There are 17 residues in the CDR3. The V end lost 0 bases, the J end lost 4 bases, and 17 bases lay between the germline ends. Germline V gives CDR1 SGHTA, CDR2 FQGNSA. As DNA, the CDR3 is TGTGCCAGCAGCTTAGCAAGGTCGTTTGGGAGCGCAGATACGCAGTATTTT. Amino acid sequence: CASSLARSFGSADTQYF.

This clonotype has more than one count but fewer than ten. The J gene is TRBJ2-7, the V gene TRBV27; D call uncertain. This CDR3 has 14 residues. Deletions cut 9 bases from V and 0 bases from J, with 15 bases between. Germline-derived CDR1 and CDR2 are MNHEY and SMNVEV (reference sequence). The DNA of the CDR3 is TGTGCCAGTAGACAATTGCTGAGCTCCTACGAGCAGTACTTC. Encoded protein: CASRQLLSSYEQYF.

This clonotype was recorded many times. The chain joins TRBV20-1 to TRBJ2-7; 9 bases are a match to TRBD1. With V trimmed by 5 bases and J by 5 bases, 4 bases remained unmatched. The CDR3 loop spans 12 amino acids. Germline V lookup: CDR1 DFQATT, CDR2 SNEGSKA (reference sequence). Written as DNA, the CDR3 is TGCAGTGCTTGGACAGGGGTGCACGAGCAGTACTTC. This sequence encodes CSAWTGVHEQYF.

The rearrangement uses TRBV20-1 and TRBJ1-1; D is unresolved. CDR3 length: 13 amino acids. CDR1 and CDR2 from the germline V gene are DFQATT and SNEGSKA (reference sequence). Trimming pared 3 bases from V and 0 bases from J, leaving 8 bases between. The CDR3 DNA is TGCAGTGCTAGTTTTAGGGTGAACACTGAAGCTTTCTTT. It yields the protein CSASFRVNTEAFF.

At least ten counts were recorded for this clonotype. J is TRBJ2-7 and V is TRBV20-1; unclear D gene. CDR1 is DFQATT and CDR2 is SNEGSKA in the germline V gene (reference sequence). The CDR3 consists of 13 residues. The V and J ends lost 6 bases and 0 bases respectively, with 12 bases between them. CDR3: CSATGRSSYEQYF. The CDR3 coding sequence is TGCAGTGCCACCGGAAGGAGCTCCTACGAGCAGTACTTC.

The chain carries TRBV3-1 and TRBJ2-1; TRBD2 aligns across 8 bases. Looked up from germline, CDR1 is LGHDT and CDR2 is YNNKEL (reference sequence). The CDR3 totals 15 residues. The V segment lost 4 bases and the J segment 5 bases; nucleotides outside the gene matches: 7. The CDR3 DNA is TGTGCCAGCAGCCCAAGAGTACTAGCGGACAATGAGCAGTTCTTC. Translated, it gives CASSPRVLADNEQFF.

CDR3 protein: CSVDGLPGLAGGNPYEQYF. The CDR3 DNA is TGCAGCGTTGATGGGCTCCCTGGACTAGCGGGAGGTAACCCCTACGAGCAGTACTTC. This chain uses TRBV29-1 with TRBJ2-7, with 14 bases fitting TRBD2. In germline, CDR1 is SQVTM, CDR2 ANQGSEA. CDR3 length equals 19 residues. V was clipped by 3 bases and J by 2 bases; unmatched bases: 15.

This clonotype appeared a few times. The chain has TRBV7-2 and TRBJ1-4, with 9 bases aligning to TRBD1. J was trimmed by 12 bases and V by 4 bases; bases with no gene match: 6. The CDR3 loop spans 13 amino acids. Germline V gene lookup returns CDR1 SGHTA and CDR2 FQGNSA. CDR3 sequence: CASSYTGGIELFF. The CDR3 DNA sequence: TGTGCCAGCAGCTACACAGGGGGCATTGAACTGTTTTTT.

This chain links TRBV4-2 with TRBJ2-7; tentatively, D is TRBD1 (8 bases). The CDR3 totals 16 residues. Trimming cost V 4 bases and J 8 bases, with 24 bases left between them. CDR1 and CDR2 (germline): LGHNA, YNFKEQ. CDR3 amino acids: CASSRDGGTGDGKQYF. The CDR3 nucleotides are TGTGCCAGCAGCCGCGACGGGGGGACAGGAGACGGAAAGCAGTACTTC.

This chain uses TRBV6-1 with TRBJ2-1; D might be TRBD1 (6 bases). Germline V gene lookup returns CDR1 MNHNS and CDR2 SASEGT. Trimming cost V 7 bases and J 6 bases, with 16 bases left between them. The CDR3 spans 14 residues. The CDR3 spells CASTLTDRSNEQFF. The CDR3 DNA reads as TGTGCCAGCACCCTGACTGACAGGAGCAATGAGCAGTTCTTC.

The V gene is TRBV2, the J gene TRBJ2-5; 9 bases fit TRBD1. V was clipped by 6 bases and J by 1 base; unmatched bases: 9. The V gene's germline CDR1 is SNHLY and CDR2 FYNNEI. This CDR3 region has 16 residues. CDR3 residues: CASRGGTGIPQETQYF. The CDR3 nucleotides read TGTGCCAGCAGAGGCGGGACAGGGATCCCCCAAGAGACCCAGTACTTC.

As concerns this clonotype: One end of the junction is discordant with germline, which a read error may explain. V and J are TRBV6-1 and TRBJ2-1; no clear D gene. The CDR3 is 17 amino acids. Germline CDR1 is MNHNS and CDR2 is SASEGT. DNA of the CDR3: TGTGCCAGCAGTGAATCTCCAGGCCATCGCTCCTACAATGCGCAGTTCTTC. It yields the protein CASSESPGHRSYNAQFF.

This clonotype was found once. This chain connects TRBV7-3 to TRBJ2-1; TRBD2 agrees at 10 bases. This CDR3 comprises 15 residues. CDR1 is SGHTA, CDR2 FQGTGA, per germline. With V trimmed by 0 bases and J by 9 bases, 5 bases remained unmatched. The CDR3 spells CASSLTPSGRFEQFF. The CDR3 DNA reads TGTGCCAGCAGCTTAACGCCTAGCGGGAGATTTGAGCAGTTCTTC. Full variable domain (missing parts from reference TRBV7-3 and TRBJ2-1): GAGVSQTPSNKVTEKGKYVELRCDPISGHTALYWYRQSLGQGPEFLIYFQGTGAADDSGLPNDRFFAVRPEGSVSTLKIQRTERGDSAVYLCASSLTPSGRFEQFFGPGTRLTVL.

There are a few counts of this clonotype. The chain carries TRBV4-1 and TRBJ2-2; 12 positions match TRBD2. The CDR3 extends over 17 amino acids. Germline CDR1 and CDR2: MGHRA and YSYEKL. V trimming: 4 bases; J trimming: 4 bases; junction bases outside the gene matches: 7. CDR3: CASSPRLAGGPTGELFF. CDR3 sequence (DNA): TGCGCCAGCAGCCCACGGCTAGCGGGGGGGCCCACCGGGGAGCTGTTTTTT.

The table lists this clonotype with many counts. The chain couples TRBV10-3 to TRBJ2-7; 9 bases are shared with TRBD2. J lost 3 bases, V lost 4 bases, and 4 bases had no gene match. CDR1 ENHRY and CDR2 SYGVKD come from the germline V gene. CDR3 length: 14 residues. The CDR3 DNA sequence: TGTGCCATCAGTGCGGCTAGCGGGGACTACGAGCAGTACTTC. Translated, it gives CAISAASGDYEQYF.

The chain has TRBV20-1 and TRBJ2-7; weak D call: TRBD2 (6 bases). This CDR3 comprises 14 residues. Germline V gene sequence: CDR1 DFQATT, CDR2 SNEGSKA (reference sequence). V dropped 3 bases and J dropped 2 bases, with 14 bases sitting between them. As DNA, the CDR3 is TGCAGTGCTAGCTCAGCGGGCCTCACCTACGAGCAGTACTTC. Its protein is CSASSAGLTYEQYF.

Ten or more counts support this clonotype. The gene calls are TRBV20-1 and TRBJ2-3; no clear D gene. The germline V and J ends were trimmed by 4 bases and 2 bases, with 10 bases remaining between them. The germline V gene encodes CDR1 DFQATT and CDR2 SNEGSKA (reference sequence). This CDR3 contains 13 residues. CDR3 bases: TGCAGTGCTAACACCCCTTCCACAGATACGCAGTATTTT. Protein product: CSANTPSTDTQYF.

The V gene is TRBV6-5, the J gene TRBJ2-6; D is tentatively TRBD1 or TRBD2 (5 bases each). Trimming cost V 0 bases and J 0 bases, with 9 bases left between them. Germline V gene sequence: CDR1 MNHEY, CDR2 SVGAGI. The CDR3 runs to 17 residues. The CDR3 is CASSYSTGTSGANVLTF. The CDR3 bases are TGTGCCAGCAGTTACTCGACCGGGACCTCTGGGGCCAACGTCCTGACTTTC.

V is TRBV6-1 and J is TRBJ1-2; D is ambiguous. CDR1 is MNHNS, CDR2 SASEGT, per germline. CDR3 length: 13 amino acids. Trimming took off 1 base at V and 8 bases at J, with 11 bases between the two ends. The CDR3 DNA is TGTGCCAGCAGTGAAGGGACGGTCGGCGGCTACACCTTC. Protein product: CASSEGTVGGYTF.

This clonotype appeared a few times. The V gene is TRBV5-1, the J gene TRBJ1-6; TRBD1 matches at 8 bases. The length of the CDR3 is 14 residues. Germline V lookup: CDR1 SGHRS, CDR2 YFSETQ. J gave up 8 bases and V 0 bases, and 1 base lay outside the gene matches. The CDR3 protein is CASSLETGDSPLHF. The CDR3 DNA sequence: TGCGCCAGCAGCTTGGAGACAGGGGATTCACCCCTCCACTTT.

This chain links TRBV28 with TRBJ2-1; possibly TRBD1 for D (7 bases). This CDR3 has 17 amino acids. V was trimmed by 3 bases and J by 7 bases, leaving 22 bases between them. Germline lookup yields CDR1 MDHEN and CDR2 SYDVKM. The CDR3 DNA sequence: TGTGCCAGCAGTTTCCCAGGGGGGATATGGGAAAGAAATGAGCAGTTCTTC. This translates into CASSFPGGIWERNEQFF.